The source of this TCR beta chain is a study of vaccination effects on CD4 cells after COVID-19. As concerns this clone: Its antigen is unknown.

The germline gives CDR1 LGHDT, CDR2 YNNKEL (reference sequence). The ends were cut back, 1 base at V and 4 bases at J, with 10 bases in the middle. This CDR3 spans 14 amino acids. TCRdb's table, derived via immunoSEQ multiplex PCR, lists solely in-frame clones and lacks some. The sample has 50,000 to 65,000 clones; roughly 79% are singletons. Ahead of sequencing, the ViraFEST assay grew antigen-specific CD4+ T cells using viral peptide pools. Subsequent to a culture period of about nine days, CD4+ T cells were isolated. Cultures of over 1.5 million PBMC per well contained 10 IU/ml IL-2 plus 10 ug/ml peptides.

The receptor's source is a human donor who received a COVID-19 vaccine. The sequences come from CD4+ T cells from PBMCs cultured with HCoV-229E spike peptides, collected before COVID-19 vaccination. The J gene is TRBJ1-1, the V gene TRBV3-1 (or the pseudogene TRBV3-2); tentative D call: TRBD1 (6 bases). The CDR3 region is CASSQAGEGTEAFF. In nucleotides, the CDR3 is TGTGCCAGCAGCCAAGCAGGGGAGGGCACTGAAGCTTTCTTT.